This T cell receptor beta chain was captured in a study of T cell responses to AZD1222 COVID-19 vaccine. The length of the CDR3 is 22 residues. V shed 3 bases, J shed 0 bases, and the junction held 20 bases outside the gene matches. CDR1 and CDR2 from the germline V gene are SGDLS and YYNGEE. The assay was immunoSEQ multiplex PCR, and TCRdb's table has in-frame clones only and misses some. Of roughly 130,000 clones listed, 92% were seen once; the top ten hold around 1.8%. V usage is TRBV9 and J usage is TRBJ2-2; 10 bases line up with TRBD2. This sequence was found in an adult in good health. Here the sequenced sample was peripheral blood, taken on day 0 of AZD1222 vaccination. The CDR3: CASSAQRSLAGVPMPNTGELFF. CDR3 coding DNA: TGTGCCAGCAGCGCCCAGCGTAGTCTAGCGGGGGTCCCCATGCCGAACACCGGGGAGCTGTTTTTT.